The 9 T cell receptor beta chains reported below all come from one sample, sequenced in a study of CD8 T cells in Susac syndrome. The RNA, about 0.45 to 1 ug, was put through reverse transcription using random hexamers. TCRdb processed the immunoSEQ multiplex PCR reads anew with MiXCR; each CDR3 protein has one entry. In the table there are more than 120,000 distinct CDR3 sequences, roughly 94% of which are singletons. Sequenced: CD4+ T cells from PBMCs. Receptor source: a human donor in good health.

The chain is built from TRBV5-5 and TRBJ2-1; 7 positions agree with TRBD2. V shed 3 bases and J 4 bases; nucleotides not matched to a gene: 10. This CDR3 comprises 16 residues. Germline V gene lookup returns CDR1 SGHKS and CDR2 YYEKEE (reference sequence). The CDR3 coding sequence is TGTGCCAGCAGCTCGGGGGGTCTTGGGCTTTACAATGAGCAGTTCTTC. As protein: CASSSGGLGLYNEQFF.

The rearrangement joins TRBV19 to TRBJ2-7; 11 nucleotides align to TRBD1. The V gene end was trimmed by 4 bases and the J gene end by 5 bases; junction bases not matched to a gene: 7. The germline gives CDR1 LNHDA, CDR2 SQIVND (reference sequence). The CDR3 length is 15 residues. The CDR3 coding sequence is TGTGCCAGTAGTAAATCTTGGGACAGGGGGAACGAGCAGTACTTC. This translates into CASSKSWDRGNEQYF.

The chain joins TRBV30 to TRBJ1-5; D might be TRBD1 (5 bases). The V gene's germline CDR1 is GTSNPN and CDR2 SVGIG (reference sequence). This CDR3 is built from 13 residues. Trimming pared 2 bases from V and 7 bases from J, leaving 12 bases between. The CDR3 protein is CAWSRQYGQPQHF. CDR3 coding DNA: TGTGCCTGGAGTCGACAGTACGGGCAGCCCCAGCATTTT.

This clonotype has just one count. The gene calls are TRBV5-1 and TRBJ1-1; no clear D gene. Looked up from germline, CDR1 is SGHRS and CDR2 is YFSETQ. V was trimmed by 2 bases and J by 3 bases, leaving 8 bases between them. The CDR3 sequence is 13 residues long. CDR3 sequence: CASSFSDDTEAFF. The CDR3 nucleotides are TGCGCCAGCAGCTTTTCGGATGACACTGAAGCTTTCTTT. The full variable domain, with the rest looked up from reference TRBV5-1 and TRBJ1-1, is KAGVTQTPRYLIKTRGQQVTLSCSPISGHRSVSWYQQTPGQGLQFLFEYFSETQRNKGNFPGRFSGRQFSNSRSEMNVSTLELGDSALYLCASSFSDDTEAFFGQGTRLTVV.

The chain combines TRBV10-3 with TRBJ2-3; TRBD2 is a possible D gene (6 bases). V lost 7 bases and J lost 3, with 11 bases in between. This CDR3 has 13 residues. Germline assignment: CDR1 ENHRY and CDR2 SYGVKD. This CDR3 is CAINRERTDTQYF. In DNA, the CDR3 is TGTGCCATCAACCGGGAGCGAACAGATACGCAGTATTTT.

The gene calls are TRBV5-1 and TRBJ2-3; a weak D match, TRBD1 (5 bases). V dropped 4 bases and J dropped 1 base, with 10 bases sitting between them. CDR3 length: 14 amino acids. From germline, CDR1 is SGHRS and CDR2 YFSETQ. The CDR3 loop is CASSQGLGTDTQYF. CDR3 DNA: TGCGCCAGCAGCCAGGGATTAGGCACAGATACGCAGTATTTT.

This clonotype was observed a few times. The chain employs TRBV18 and TRBJ1-2; 8 bases fit TRBD1. This CDR3 is built from 12 residues. Trimming took 5 bases from V and 6 from J; bases not matched to a gene: 2. Per germline, CDR1 KGHSH and CDR2 LQKENI. CDR3 in DNA: TGTGCCAGCTCAACGACAGGGGATGGCTACACCTTC. It yields the protein CASSTTGDGYTF.

The chain is built from TRBV5-4 and TRBJ2-3, with D possibly being TRBD1 (6 bases). Germline V CDR1 and CDR2: SGHNT, YYREEE (reference sequence). This CDR3 has 12 amino acids. Trimming took 3 bases from V and 6 from J, leaving 8 bases between them. CDR3 nucleotide sequence: TGTGCCAGCAGCTCTAGGGGGGATACGCAGTATTTT. Amino acid sequence: CASSSRGDTQYF.

The chain has TRBV19 and TRBJ2-3, with TRBD1 matching over 7 bases. This CDR3 comprises 15 residues. CDR1 and CDR2 (germline): LNHDA, SQIVND (reference sequence). V shed 4 bases and J 5 bases; nucleotides not matched to a gene: 9. CDR3 in DNA: TGTGCCAGTAGTACCGACAGGGCCTACGGAGATACGCAGTATTTT. This translates into CASSTDRAYGDTQYF.